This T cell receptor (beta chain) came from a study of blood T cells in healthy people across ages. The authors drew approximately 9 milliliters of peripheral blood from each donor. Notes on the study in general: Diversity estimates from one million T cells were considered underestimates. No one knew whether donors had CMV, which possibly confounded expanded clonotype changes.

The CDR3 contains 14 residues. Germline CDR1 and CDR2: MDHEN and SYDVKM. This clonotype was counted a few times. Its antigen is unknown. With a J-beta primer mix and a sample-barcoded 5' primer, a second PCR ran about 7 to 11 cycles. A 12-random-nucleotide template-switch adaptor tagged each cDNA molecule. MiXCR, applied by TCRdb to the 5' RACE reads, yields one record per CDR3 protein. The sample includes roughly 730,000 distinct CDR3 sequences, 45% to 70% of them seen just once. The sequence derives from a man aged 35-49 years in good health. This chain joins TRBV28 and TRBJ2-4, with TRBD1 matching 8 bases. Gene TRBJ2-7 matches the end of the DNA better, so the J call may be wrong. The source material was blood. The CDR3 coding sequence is TGTGCCAGCGGAACAGGGGGGATCCCCTACGAGCAGTACTTC. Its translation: CASGTGGIPYEQYF.